Presented here are 27 T cell receptor beta chains from one specimen sequenced in a study of T cell repertoires in cytomegalovirus infection. Each CDR3 protein gets one entry after TCRdb re-called the reads with MiXCR. The sample records around 630,000 distinct CDR3 sequences, 24% being singletons. Sequences were obtained from CD8+ T cells from PBMCs. These receptors came from a human donor in good health (CMV status not recorded). Some clones in this sample may be carry-over from other donors' samples.

Many counts were recorded for this clonotype. V is TRBV28 and J is TRBJ2-3; no definite D call. The CDR3 has 11 residues. Germline loops: CDR1 MDHEN, CDR2 SYDVKM. The germline V and J ends were trimmed by 3 bases and 13 bases, with 11 bases remaining between them. The CDR3 sequence is CASSFGLHKYF. CDR3 bases: TGTGCCAGCAGTTTTGGTTTACACAAGTATTTT. Looking up the rest from reference TRBV28 and TRBJ2-3 gives the full variable domain: DVKVTQSSRYLVKRTGEKVFLECVQDMDHENMFWYRQDPGLGLRLIYFSYDVKMKEKGDIPEGYSVSREKKERFSLILESASTNQTSMYLCASSFGLHKYFGPGTRLTVL.

The chain recombines TRBV6-6 with TRBJ1-1; D not certain. Germline V CDR1 and CDR2: MNHNY, SVGAGI (reference sequence). CDR3 length: 13 amino acids. V was pared by 3 bases and J by 4 bases, with 9 bases between. DNA of the CDR3: TGTGCCAGCAGTTATGGGGAGGGCACTGAAGCTTTCTTT. As protein: CASSYGEGTEAFF.

J is TRBJ2-7 and V is TRBV2, with a possible D match to TRBD1 (6 bases). V was cut by 3 bases and J by 2 bases, with 11 bases left in between. CDR1 and CDR2 (germline): SNHLY, FYNNEI. The CDR3 extends over 14 amino acids. In nucleotides, the CDR3 is TGTGCCAGCAGTGAGGCGACAGGCGCCTACGAGCAGTACTTC. It specifies CASSEATGAYEQYF.

This rearrangement joins TRBV20-1 to TRBJ1-1; D not certain. The CDR3 is 13 residues long. Germline loops: CDR1 DFQATT, CDR2 SNEGSKA (reference sequence). V was trimmed by 2 bases and J by 4 bases, leaving 11 bases between them. The CDR3 DNA is TGCAGTGCTAGACCCCGGGCCCGCACTGAAGCTTTCTTT. This encodes CSARPRARTEAFF.

The rearrangement uses TRBV6-6 and TRBJ2-2, with D uncertain. Germline values: CDR1 MNHNY, CDR2 SVGAGI (reference sequence). Trimming shortened V by 6 bases and J by 0 bases, and 11 bases separated the two germline ends. This CDR3 has 15 amino acids. The CDR3 loop reads CASSHQKPNTGELFF. CDR3 DNA: TGTGCCAGCAGCCACCAGAAGCCGAACACCGGGGAGCTGTTTTTT.

V usage is TRBV27 and J usage is TRBJ2-3; D is perhaps TRBD1 (5 bases). The CDR3 has 15 amino acids. Trimming shortened V by 6 bases and J by 0 bases, and 13 bases separated the two germline ends. Germline CDR1 is MNHEY and CDR2 is SMNVEV (reference sequence). The CDR3 DNA reads TGTGCCAGCAGATTTCTGGGGCGTAGCACAGATACGCAGTATTTT. Protein product: CASRFLGRSTDTQYF.

The V call is TRBV6-1, the J call TRBJ2-1; TRBD1 is a possible D gene (5 bases). This CDR3 has 15 amino acids. Germline loops: CDR1 MNHNS, CDR2 SASEGT. V was trimmed by 6 bases and J by 0 bases, leaving 12 bases between them. CDR3 sequence reads: CASRGEPSSYNEQFF. CDR3 sequence (DNA): TGTGCCAGCAGAGGGGAACCTAGCTCCTACAATGAGCAGTTCTTC.

This clonotype has a count of ten or more. V is TRBV6-2 or TRBV6-3 and J is TRBJ1-1; TRBD1 aligns across 7 bases. In germline, CDR1 is MNHEY, CDR2 SVGEGT. CDR3 length equals 14 residues. V gave up 2 bases and J gave up 1 base; unmatched junction bases: 1. CDR3 sequence (DNA): TGTGCCAGCAGTTACCGGGACAGGAACACTGAAGCTTTCTTT. This gives the protein CASSYRDRNTEAFF.

This clonotype was seen repeatedly, ten times or more. The chain couples TRBV14 to TRBJ2-7, with D possibly TRBD1 on 6 matching bases. The CDR3 totals 15 residues. Germline V gene sequence: CDR1 SGHDN, CDR2 FVKESK. The V and J ends lost 4 bases and 2 bases respectively, with 15 bases between them. Here the CDR3 reads CASSRSRGSAYEQYF. CDR3 coding DNA: TGTGCCAGCAGCCGTAGCAGGGGATCAGCCTACGAGCAGTACTTC.

The chain carries TRBV29-1 and TRBJ1-1, with D perhaps matching TRBD1 (5 bases). There are 11 residues in the CDR3. CDR1 is SQVTM, CDR2 ANQGSEA, per germline. Trimming shortened V by 5 bases and J by 8 bases, and 12 bases separated the two germline ends. For the CDR3, the DNA is TGCAGCGTTACAGGTAGCTGGGAAGCTTTCTTT. This translates into CSVTGSWEAFF.

V and J are TRBV4-1 and TRBJ2-6; no clear D. CDR1 and CDR2 (germline): MGHRA, YSYEKL. V lost 6 bases and J lost 7, with 10 bases in between. The CDR3 covers 13 residues. The CDR3 region is CASRTTSANVLTF. The CDR3 nucleotides read TGCGCCAGCAGGACCACGTCCGCCAACGTCCTGACTTTC.

This clonotype was counted between two and nine times. The V and J genes are TRBV29-1 and TRBJ2-3; 8 bases are a match to TRBD2. The CDR3 extends over 13 amino acids. CDR1 and CDR2 (germline): SQVTM, ANQGSEA. Trimming removed 8 bases from V and 0 bases from J; junction bases left unmatched: 4. CDR3 sequence: CSSRGGSTDTQYF. In DNA, the CDR3 is TGCAGCTCACGGGGGGGAAGCACAGATACGCAGTATTTT.

This sequence joins TRBV7-9 and TRBJ1-2; D ambiguous. This CDR3 contains 13 residues. The V gene lost 4 bases and the J gene lost 3 bases, with 9 bases spanning the gap. Germline loops: CDR1 SEHNR, CDR2 FQNEAQ (reference sequence). CDR3 protein: CASSSRLYYGYTF. The CDR3, as DNA: TGTGCCAGCAGCTCGAGACTATACTATGGCTACACCTTC.

Comments on this clonotype: A much larger clone lies one base from this, so it may be a read error. DNA for the CDR3: TGTGCCAGCAATTCCCAGGGGGCCTACAATGGCTACACCTTC. Encoded protein: CASNSQGAYNGYTF. The chain couples TRBV12-3 or TRBV12-4 to TRBJ1-2, with 8 bases lining up with TRBD1. V dropped 7 bases and J dropped 6; count of bases not matched to a gene: 10. The CDR3 covers 14 residues.

This clonotype was counted at least ten times. This chain joins TRBV6-2 or TRBV6-3 and TRBJ2-3; 7 positions agree with TRBD1. The CDR3 is 14 residues long. The trim removed 5 bases at V and 5 bases at J, leaving 7 bases unmatched. CDR1 is MNHEY and CDR2 is SVGEGT in the germline V gene. The CDR3, as DNA: TGTGCCAGCAGTGGATGGGACAGCCTAGATACGCAGTATTTT. Translating gives CASSGWDSLDTQYF.

The genes are TRBV5-1 and TRBJ2-1; 7 bases line up with TRBD2. CDR1 is SGHRS and CDR2 is YFSETQ in the germline V gene. CDR3 length: 17 residues. Trimming took 1 base from V and 4 from J; bases not matched to a gene: 11. The CDR3 coding sequence is TGCGCCAGCAGCTTGATACATTCGGGGGGTTTTTACAATGAGCAGTTCTTC. Translating it yields CASSLIHSGGFYNEQFF.

The V gene is TRBV7-6, the J gene TRBJ1-5; TRBD1 might be the D (6 bases). This CDR3 is built from 12 residues. Per the germline V gene, CDR1 is SGHVS and CDR2 is FNYEAQ. V lost 10 bases and J 1 base, leaving 8 bases between the germline ends. In DNA, the CDR3 is TGTGCCATTGGACAGAGCAATCAGCCCCAGCATTTT. This sequence encodes CAIGQSNQPQHF.

Remarks on this clonotype: A much more abundant neighbour one base away suggests this may be a read error. This rearrangement joins TRBV27 to TRBJ1-5, with unresolved D. Germline loops: CDR1 MNHEY, CDR2 SMNVEV (reference sequence). The CDR3 is 12 residues long. The CDR3 DNA reads TGTGTCAGCAGTTTTCTCAATCAGCCCCAGCATTTT. It translates to CVSSFLNQPQHF.

This clonotype was seen only a few times. This rearrangement joins TRBV6-2 or TRBV6-3 to TRBJ2-7, with 7 bases identical to TRBD1. The V gene end was trimmed by 6 bases and the J gene end by 1 base; junction bases not matched to a gene: 6. The CDR3 is 14 residues long. Germline V gives CDR1 MNHEY, CDR2 SVGEGT. The CDR3 loop is CASRSGTVSYEQYV. The CDR3 coding sequence is TGTGCCAGCAGATCCGGGACAGTTTCCTACGAGCAGTACGTC.

There are a few counts of this clonotype. The chain has TRBV14 and TRBJ1-1, with D unclear. V was pared by 0 bases and J by 3 bases, with 14 bases between. The CDR3 sequence is 16 residues long. Germline-derived CDR1 and CDR2 are SGHDN and FVKESK. The chain's CDR3 is CASSQDLGGLDTEAFF. The CDR3 DNA is TGTGCCAGCAGCCAAGATCTGGGAGGGTTGGACACTGAAGCTTTCTTT.

The V gene is TRBV6-6, the J gene TRBJ1-5; the D gene is possibly TRBD1 (5 bases). CDR1 and CDR2 from the germline V gene are MNHNY and SVGAGI (reference sequence). CDR3 size: 15 residues. Trimming cost V 6 bases and J 0 bases, with 12 bases left between them. CDR3: CASRGTEYSNQPQHF. As DNA, the CDR3 is TGTGCCAGCAGAGGGACGGAATATAGCAATCAGCCCCAGCATTTT.

The DNA of the CDR3 is TGTGCCAGCAGCCAGCACGCGGGGGGCACAGATACGCAGTATTTT. Its translation: CASSQHAGGTDTQYF. The chain employs TRBV7-3 and TRBJ2-3, with 7 positions matching TRBD2. V trimming: 5 bases; J trimming: 1 base; junction bases outside the gene matches: 6. This CDR3 is built from 15 residues. Germline CDR1 SGHTA, CDR2 FQGTGA.

This clonotype was detected only a few times. V gene TRBV12-3 or TRBV12-4 combines with J gene TRBJ1-2, with a tentative D call TRBD1 (5 bases). This CDR3 has 15 residues. Trimming left V 3 bases short and J 0 bases short, with 11 bases between. This CDR3 reads CASSLGRASNYGYTF. The CDR3 DNA reads as TGTGCCAGCAGTTTGGGCAGGGCTTCTAACTATGGCTACACCTTC.

V and J are TRBV28 and TRBJ1-5; TRBD1 aligns across 7 bases. The CDR3 sequence is 18 residues long. J gave up 0 bases and V 8 bases, and 16 bases lay outside the gene matches. The germline V gene has CDR1 MDHEN and CDR2 SYDVKM. Here the CDR3 DNA reads TGTGCCAGCGATTTGACAGGGACTTTATACGATAGCAATCAGCCCCAGCATTTT. Residues: CASDLTGTLYDSNQPQHF.

This clonotype appeared a few times. The chain recombines TRBV7-2 with TRBJ2-5, with D possibly being TRBD1 (5 bases). This CDR3 is built from 14 residues. Germline CDR1 reads SGHTA; CDR2 reads FQGNSA. V shed 6 bases and J shed 0 bases, with 11 bases lying between them. The CDR3 DNA follows: TGTGCCAGCAGTCCCGACAGCAACCAAGAGACCCAGTACTTC. Protein product: CASSPDSNQETQYF.

The chain employs TRBV15 and TRBJ1-5, with 8 nucleotides matching TRBD1. CDR1 is LNHNV, CDR2 YYDKDF, per germline (reference sequence). The V and J ends lost 0 bases and 4 bases, in that order; junction bases with no gene match: 8. The CDR3 covers 17 residues. The CDR3 nucleotides are TGTGCCACCAGCAGAGATATCCCGGACAGGGCGAATCAGCCCCAGCATTTT. This sequence encodes CATSRDIPDRANQPQHF. Full variable domain (missing parts from reference TRBV15 and TRBJ1-5): DAMVIQNPRYQVTQFGKPVTLSCSQTLNHNVMYWYQQKSSQAPKLLFHYYDKDFNNEADTPDNFQSRRPNTSFCFLDIRSPGLGDTAMYLCATSRDIPDRANQPQHFGDGTRLSIL.

In this sample, this clonotype turned up many times. The chain employs TRBV19 and TRBJ2-1, with 14 bases that match TRBD2. The CDR3 is 15 residues long. The trim removed 5 bases at V and 6 bases at J, leaving 3 bases unmatched. CDR1 LNHDA and CDR2 SQIVND come from the germline V gene (reference sequence). The CDR3 protein is CASSPGLAGANEQFF. The DNA for the CDR3 is TGTGCCAGTAGTCCGGGACTAGCGGGGGCCAATGAGCAGTTCTTC.